A selection of T cell receptor beta chains follows, all from one sample in a study of Graves' ophthalmopathy and Graves' hyperthyroidism. TCRdb recomputed calls from the multiplex PCR reads with MiXCR, one row per CDR3 protein. Of some 1.1 million distinct CDR3 sequences listed, about 38% are singletons. Sequencing used peripheral blood or thyroid tissue (not recorded which). These receptors were collected from an adult man with Graves' hyperthyroidism. Each CDR3 is given with its conserved first and last residue. D genes are given only for firm matches. Expanded clones are given a class, and other clones once, few, many or no size at all.

D gene,clone size,V gene,J gene,CDR3 protein,CDR3 DNA
TRBD1,few,TRBV9,TRBJ1-1,CASSQAGSGGGNTEAFF,TGTGCCAGCAGCCAAGCAGGTTCAGGGGGAGGGAACACTGAAGCTTTCTTT
TRBD2,NA,TRBV2,TRBJ2-7,CASSIIDGTSGEGAYEQYF,TGTGCCAGCAGCATTATTGACGGGACTAGCGGGGAAGGTGCCTACGAGCAGTACTTC
NA,many,TRBV11-2,TRBJ2-7,CASSPTGDSYEQYF,TGTGCCAGCAGCCCTACGGGGGACTCCTACGAGCAGTACTTC
TRBD1,NA,TRBV5-4,TRBJ2-2,CASSLSLGTVNTGELFF,TGTGCCAGCAGCTTAAGCCTCGGGACAGTAAACACCGGGGAGCTGTTTTTT
NA,NA,TRBV10-3,TRBJ1-2,CAISDPGRGVNYGYTF,TGTGCCATCAGTGATCCGGGGAGGGGGGTCAACTATGGCTACACCTTC
TRBD1,few,TRBV6-5,TRBJ2-5,CASSLRDRGKTQYF,TGTGCCAGCAGTCTCCGGGACAGGGGAAAGACCCAGTACTTC
NA,few,TRBV5-6,TRBJ1-2,CASSLPGANYGYTF,TGTGCCAGCAGCTTGCCGGGGGCCAACTATGGCTACACCTTC
NA,NA,TRBV7-2,TRBJ1-3,CASSGRTSGNTIYF,TGTGCCAGCTCTGGGAGGACCTCTGGAAACACCATATATTTT
TRBD2,many,TRBV7-2,TRBJ2-7,CASSFSGGHAYEQYF,TGTGCCAGCAGCTTTAGCGGGGGACACGCCTACGAGCAGTACTTC
NA,few,TRBV14,TRBJ2-7,CASSFGVGSYEQYF,TGTGCCAGCTCCTTCGGGGTGGGCTCCTACGAGCAGTACTTC
NA,few,TRBV7-3,TRBJ1-2,CASSLRTVNYGYTF,TGTGCCAGCAGCTTAAGGACGGTCAACTATGGCTACACCTTC
NA,few,TRBV28,TRBJ2-5,CASSVDRRTQYF,TGTGCCAGCAGTGTAGACAGGAGGACCCAGTACTTC
NA,many,TRBV7-2,TRBJ1-5,CASRKTGPNQPQHF,TGTGCCAGCAGAAAGACCGGGCCAAATCAGCCCCAGCATTTT
NA,few,TRBV4-3,TRBJ1-5,CASSPRYSNQPQHF,TGCGCCAGCAGCCCCCGGTATAGCAATCAGCCCCAGCATTTT
NA,NA,TRBV28,TRBJ1-5,CASTEENQPQHF,TGTGCCAGCACCGAGGAGAATCAGCCCCAGCATTTT
TRBD2,many,TRBV29-1,TRBJ2-7,CSAKGLAGVGDYEQYF,TGCAGCGCCAAAGGACTAGCGGGAGTAGGGGACTACGAGCAGTACTTC
NA,NA,TRBV12-3/TRBV12-4,TRBJ2-7,CASSFTEGREQYF,TGTGCCAGCAGTTTCACAGAGGGACGCGAGCAGTACTTC
NA,NA,TRBV29-1,TRBJ2-3,CSVDQPNVQGDTQYF,TGCAGCGTCGATCAGCCGAACGTGCAGGGGGATACGCAGTATTTT
NA,few,TRBV10-3,TRBJ1-4,CASSDAINEKLFF,TGTGCCAGCAGTGACGCCATAAATGAAAAACTGTTTTTT
TRBD1,few,TRBV10-3,TRBJ1-2,CASKTGAQDYGYTF,TGTGCCAGCAAAACAGGGGCGCAGGACTATGGCTACACCTTC
NA,NA,TRBV20-1,TRBJ2-5,CSAGQWKTQYF,TGCAGTGCTGGACAGTGGAAGACCCAGTACTTC
NA,few,TRBV7-9,TRBJ2-7,CASSYGQKYEQYF,TGTGCCAGCAGCTATGGACAGAAATACGAGCAGTACTTC
NA,NA,TRBV7-6,TRBJ1-2,CASSLGDSGGYTF,TGTGCCAGCAGCTTAGGAGACTCTGGGGGCTACACCTTC
NA,many,TRBV20-1,TRBJ2-5,CSATDQQETQYF,TGCAGTGCTACGGACCAACAAGAGACCCAGTACTTC
TRBD1,many,TRBV7-3,TRBJ1-2,CASSLGTGQTDGYTF,TGTGCCAGCAGCCTCGGGACAGGGCAAACAGATGGCTACACCTTC
NA,NA,TRBV14,TRBJ2-5,CASSQGRGIISLPLEETQYF,TGTGCCAGCAGCCAAGGTCGGGGAATTATCTCCCTCCCTCTTGAAGAGACCCAGTACTTC
NA,many,TRBV12-3/TRBV12-4,TRBJ1-4,CASSSWEATNEKLFF,TGTGCCAGCAGCTCCTGGGAGGCAACTAATGAAAAACTGTTTTTT
TRBD2,NA,TRBV29-1,TRBJ2-7,CSLGLASHEQYF,TGCAGCTTGGGACTAGCGTCGCACGAGCAGTACTTC
NA,NA,TRBV4-3,TRBJ2-7,CASSQGSGRAGYEQYF,TGCGCCAGCAGCCAAGGGTCCGGAAGGGCTGGCTACGAGCAGTACTTC
TRBD1,few,TRBV11-2,TRBJ1-4,CASSAWTGFNEKLFF,TGTGCCAGCAGCGCCTGGACAGGCTTCAATGAAAAACTGTTTTTT
NA,NA,TRBV4-1,TRBJ2-2,CASSQDSARGFGNTGELFF,TGCGCCAGCAGCCAAGATTCGGCCAGGGGTTTTGGGAACACCGGGGAGCTGTTTTTT
NA,many,TRBV9,TRBJ2-7,CASSVGAISYEQYF,TGTGCCAGCAGCGTAGGAGCGATCTCCTACGAGCAGTACTTC
NA,few,TRBV12-3/TRBV12-4,TRBJ1-3,CASSSLSGVNTIYF,TGTGCCAGCAGTTCACTATCGGGGGTAAACACCATATATTTT
NA,many,TRBV9,TRBJ1-2,CASSRTGAPGGYTF,TGTGCCAGCAGTCGAACCGGGGCGCCGGGAGGCTACACCTTC
NA,NA,TRBV11-2,TRBJ2-7,CASSLEGGPPREQYF,TGTGCCAGCAGCTTGGAGGGGGGACCGCCGAGGGAGCAGTACTTC
NA,NA,TRBV11-2,TRBJ1-2,CASSPGVVNGYTF,TGTGCCAGCAGCCCAGGGGTGGTCAACGGCTACACCTTC
TRBD2,NA,TRBV27,TRBJ2-7,CASSGSGGWYEQYF,TGTGCCAGCAGCGGCTCGGGGGGATGGTACGAGCAGTACTTC